The 5 T cell receptor beta chains below all came from one sample that was sequenced in a study of T cells in Graves' hyperthyroidism and ophthalmopathy. Authors of the study amplified TCR beta CDR3 regions from RNA transcripts. The HTBI primer set was used in a first-round RT-PCR of the TCR CDR3. In TCRdb, the multiplex PCR reads were re-called with MiXCR into one record per CDR3 protein. The sample has roughly 380,000 distinct CDR3 sequences, 15% to 20% seen once; the top ten hold around 4%. Sequences were obtained from blood. The source is a woman aged 18-29 years with Graves' hyperthyroidism.

This clonotype was recorded at least ten times. The DNA of the CDR3 is TGTGCCAGCAGCCCATGGGAAGAGCAGTACTTC. This translates into CASSPWEEQYF. This chain links TRBV6-2 or TRBV6-3 with TRBJ2-7; D uncertain. The germline gives CDR1 MNHEY, CDR2 SVGEGT. V lost 6 bases and J lost 7, with 10 bases in between. This CDR3 is 11 amino acids long.

Ten or more counts support this clonotype. The DNA of the CDR3 is TGTGCCAGCAAAGGGCGTCGTGAGACAGATACGCAGTATTTT. Its protein is CASKGRRETDTQYF. The chain has TRBV7-2 and TRBJ2-3; D uncertain. Germline V gives CDR1 SGHTA, CDR2 FQGNSA. Trimming stripped 7 bases from V and 3 bases from J, with 14 bases between. The CDR3 length is 14 residues. The variable domain in full, with the rest retrieved from reference TRBV7-2 and TRBJ2-3, is GAGVSQSPSNKVTEKGKDVELRCDPISGHTALYWYRQSLGQGLEFLIYFQGNSAPDKSGLPSDRFSAERTGGSVSTLTIQRTQQEDSAVYLCASKGRRETDTQYFGPGTRLTVL.

This clonotype was counted at least ten times. The chain has TRBV29-1 and TRBJ1-2, with TRBD1 matching 9 bases. Trimming took 4 bases from V and 3 from J; bases not matched to a gene: 6. The CDR3 runs to 14 residues. The V gene's germline CDR1 is SQVTM and CDR2 ANQGSEA. CDR3 region: CSVVAGTGHYGYTF. CDR3 coding DNA: TGCAGCGTTGTCGCTGGGACAGGGCACTATGGCTACACCTTC.

In this sample, this clonotype turned up many times. The rearrangement uses TRBV5-1 and TRBJ2-7; 8 nucleotides line up with TRBD1. CDR1 and CDR2 (germline): SGHRS, YFSETQ. The trim removed 4 bases at V and 5 bases at J, leaving 11 bases unmatched. The CDR3 contains 15 residues. CDR3 DNA: TGCGCCAGCAGCCCGCGGACAGGGAATTACAACGAGCAGTACTTC. Residues: CASSPRTGNYNEQYF. The whole variable domain, remainder taken from reference TRBV5-1 and TRBJ2-7, is KAGVTQTPRYLIKTRGQQVTLSCSPISGHRSVSWYQQTPGQGLQFLFEYFSETQRNKGNFPGRFSGRQFSNSRSEMNVSTLELGDSALYLCASSPRTGNYNEQYFGPGTRLTVT.

This clonotype was found many times. The chain uses TRBV5-5 and TRBJ1-1; D is uncertain. The CDR3 sequence is 12 residues long. V was pared by 2 bases and J by 3 bases, with 5 bases between. Germline-derived CDR1 and CDR2 are SGHKS and YYEKEE (reference sequence). CDR3 protein: CASSLGYTEAFF. CDR3 nucleotide sequence: TGTGCCAGCAGCTTAGGTTACACTGAAGCTTTCTTT.